This entry lists 5 T cell receptor beta chains sequenced from one sample in a study of cytomegalovirus exposure and HLA in healthy donors (dated by TCRdb to the late 2010s). Library method: the immunoSEQ multiplex PCR assay. A mixture of 60 forward primers for TCR Vbeta segments and 13 reverse primers for TCR Jbeta segments was used in the multiplex PCR. The clones in this table, taken by TCRdb from immuneACCESS, are in-frame only. Not every clone is retained; where verified, under half of the shortfall comes from an unresolved V gene, and the cause of the rest is unknown. Per the sample table, the count is around 51,000 clones. The leading ten clones occupy 2.1% of the sample. The sequenced sample consisted of PBMCs. These receptors were collected from a woman in her 40s in good health and CMV-seronegative.

This chain links TRBV19 with TRBJ2-7; 15 nucleotides agree with TRBD2. The length of the CDR3 is 15 residues. V was pared by 4 bases and J by 4 bases, with 2 bases of the junction left unmatched. Per the germline V gene, CDR1 is LNHDA and CDR2 is SQIVND (reference sequence). The CDR3 here is CASSSGTSGRYEQYF. CDR3 in DNA: TGTGCCAGTAGTAGTGGGACTAGCGGGAGGTACGAGCAGTACTTC.

With respect to this clone: Other nucleotide sequences in the sample specify the same CDR3. V and J are TRBV15 and TRBJ2-7, with 7 bases aligning to TRBD2. V lost 0 bases, J lost 7 bases, and 12 bases stayed unmatched. This CDR3 region has 16 residues. The germline gives CDR1 LNHNV, CDR2 YYDKDF (reference sequence). The CDR3 reads CATSRDLTAGEKEQYF. The CDR3 bases are TGTGCCACCAGCAGAGACCTGACCGCGGGGGAGAAGGAGCAGTACTTC. Supplemented by reference TRBV15 and TRBJ2-7, the full variable domain reads DAMVIQNPRYQVTQFGKPVTLSCSQTLNHNVMYWYQQKSSQAPKLLFHYYDKDFNNEADTPDNFQSRRPNTSFCFLDIRSPGLGDTAMYLCATSRDLTAGEKEQYFGPGTRLTVT.

V is TRBV11-2 and J is TRBJ2-5, with D perhaps matching TRBD2 (6 bases). The V end lost 9 bases, the J end lost 5 bases, and 16 bases lay between the germline ends. CDR3 length: 13 amino acids. Per the germline V gene, CDR1 is SGHAT and CDR2 is FQNNGV. The CDR3 sequence: CASWAGRSETQYF. The DNA of the CDR3 is TGTGCCAGTTGGGCGGGGCGCTCCGAGACCCAGTACTTC.

V and J are TRBV19 and TRBJ1-1; 9 bases are shared with TRBD1. After removal of 5 bases from V and 6 bases from J, the junction contained 1 base not matched to a gene. The CDR3 spans 12 residues. Germline CDR1 LNHDA, CDR2 SQIVND (reference sequence). CDR3 residues: CASSYRGPEAFF. CDR3 sequence (DNA): TGTGCCAGTAGTTACAGGGGGCCTGAAGCTTTCTTT.

As regards this clone: The same CDR3 is also encoded by other DNA sequences in this sample. The chain recombines TRBV18 with TRBJ1-1, with 7 nucleotides matching TRBD1. CDR1 KGHSH and CDR2 LQKENI come from the germline V gene. The V and J ends lost 3 bases and 7 bases, in that order; junction bases with no gene match: 2. This CDR3 region has 12 residues. The CDR3 sequence is CASSPRQGEAFF. The CDR3, as DNA: TGTGCCAGCTCACCCCGACAGGGTGAAGCTTTCTTT.